This T cell receptor beta chain came from a study of T cell repertoires in cytomegalovirus infection. Overall study: Signatures in public TCR beta sequences pointed to both CMV infection and matching HLA type.

TCRdb called the reads again in MiXCR, with one record for every CDR3 protein. The table records roughly 230,000 distinct CDR3 sequences, about 20% of them present only once. The TCR originated in a human donor in good health (CMV status not recorded). Some clones in this sample may be carry-over from other donors' samples. The sequenced material came from CD8+ T cells from PBMCs.

CDR3 loop: CASSRPRGPDTQYF. CDR3 nucleotides: TGTGCCAGCAGTCGGCCCAGGGGTCCAGATACGCAGTATTTT. V gene TRBV12-3 or TRBV12-4 combines with J gene TRBJ2-3; weak D call: TRBD1 (6 bases). Trimming took 5 bases from V and 4 from J, leaving 13 bases between them. The length of the CDR3 is 14 residues.